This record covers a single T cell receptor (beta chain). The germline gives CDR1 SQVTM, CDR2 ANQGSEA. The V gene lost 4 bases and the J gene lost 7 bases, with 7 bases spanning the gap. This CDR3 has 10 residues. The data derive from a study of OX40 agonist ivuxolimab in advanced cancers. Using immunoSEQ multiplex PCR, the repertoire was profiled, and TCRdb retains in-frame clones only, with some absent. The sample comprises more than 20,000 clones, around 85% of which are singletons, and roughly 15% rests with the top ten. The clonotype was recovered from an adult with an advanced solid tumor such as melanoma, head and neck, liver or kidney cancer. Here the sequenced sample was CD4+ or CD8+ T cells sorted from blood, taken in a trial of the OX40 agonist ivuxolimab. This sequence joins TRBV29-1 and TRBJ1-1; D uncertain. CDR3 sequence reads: CSVGGGEAFF. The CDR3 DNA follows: TGCAGCGTTGGGGGTGGTGAAGCTTTCTTT. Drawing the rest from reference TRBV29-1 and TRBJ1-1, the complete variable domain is SAVISQKPSRDICQRGTSLTIQCQVDSQVTMMFWYRQQPGQSLTLIATANQGSEATYESGFVIDKFPISRPNLTFSTLTVSNMSPEDSSIYLCSVGGGEAFFGQGTRLTVV.